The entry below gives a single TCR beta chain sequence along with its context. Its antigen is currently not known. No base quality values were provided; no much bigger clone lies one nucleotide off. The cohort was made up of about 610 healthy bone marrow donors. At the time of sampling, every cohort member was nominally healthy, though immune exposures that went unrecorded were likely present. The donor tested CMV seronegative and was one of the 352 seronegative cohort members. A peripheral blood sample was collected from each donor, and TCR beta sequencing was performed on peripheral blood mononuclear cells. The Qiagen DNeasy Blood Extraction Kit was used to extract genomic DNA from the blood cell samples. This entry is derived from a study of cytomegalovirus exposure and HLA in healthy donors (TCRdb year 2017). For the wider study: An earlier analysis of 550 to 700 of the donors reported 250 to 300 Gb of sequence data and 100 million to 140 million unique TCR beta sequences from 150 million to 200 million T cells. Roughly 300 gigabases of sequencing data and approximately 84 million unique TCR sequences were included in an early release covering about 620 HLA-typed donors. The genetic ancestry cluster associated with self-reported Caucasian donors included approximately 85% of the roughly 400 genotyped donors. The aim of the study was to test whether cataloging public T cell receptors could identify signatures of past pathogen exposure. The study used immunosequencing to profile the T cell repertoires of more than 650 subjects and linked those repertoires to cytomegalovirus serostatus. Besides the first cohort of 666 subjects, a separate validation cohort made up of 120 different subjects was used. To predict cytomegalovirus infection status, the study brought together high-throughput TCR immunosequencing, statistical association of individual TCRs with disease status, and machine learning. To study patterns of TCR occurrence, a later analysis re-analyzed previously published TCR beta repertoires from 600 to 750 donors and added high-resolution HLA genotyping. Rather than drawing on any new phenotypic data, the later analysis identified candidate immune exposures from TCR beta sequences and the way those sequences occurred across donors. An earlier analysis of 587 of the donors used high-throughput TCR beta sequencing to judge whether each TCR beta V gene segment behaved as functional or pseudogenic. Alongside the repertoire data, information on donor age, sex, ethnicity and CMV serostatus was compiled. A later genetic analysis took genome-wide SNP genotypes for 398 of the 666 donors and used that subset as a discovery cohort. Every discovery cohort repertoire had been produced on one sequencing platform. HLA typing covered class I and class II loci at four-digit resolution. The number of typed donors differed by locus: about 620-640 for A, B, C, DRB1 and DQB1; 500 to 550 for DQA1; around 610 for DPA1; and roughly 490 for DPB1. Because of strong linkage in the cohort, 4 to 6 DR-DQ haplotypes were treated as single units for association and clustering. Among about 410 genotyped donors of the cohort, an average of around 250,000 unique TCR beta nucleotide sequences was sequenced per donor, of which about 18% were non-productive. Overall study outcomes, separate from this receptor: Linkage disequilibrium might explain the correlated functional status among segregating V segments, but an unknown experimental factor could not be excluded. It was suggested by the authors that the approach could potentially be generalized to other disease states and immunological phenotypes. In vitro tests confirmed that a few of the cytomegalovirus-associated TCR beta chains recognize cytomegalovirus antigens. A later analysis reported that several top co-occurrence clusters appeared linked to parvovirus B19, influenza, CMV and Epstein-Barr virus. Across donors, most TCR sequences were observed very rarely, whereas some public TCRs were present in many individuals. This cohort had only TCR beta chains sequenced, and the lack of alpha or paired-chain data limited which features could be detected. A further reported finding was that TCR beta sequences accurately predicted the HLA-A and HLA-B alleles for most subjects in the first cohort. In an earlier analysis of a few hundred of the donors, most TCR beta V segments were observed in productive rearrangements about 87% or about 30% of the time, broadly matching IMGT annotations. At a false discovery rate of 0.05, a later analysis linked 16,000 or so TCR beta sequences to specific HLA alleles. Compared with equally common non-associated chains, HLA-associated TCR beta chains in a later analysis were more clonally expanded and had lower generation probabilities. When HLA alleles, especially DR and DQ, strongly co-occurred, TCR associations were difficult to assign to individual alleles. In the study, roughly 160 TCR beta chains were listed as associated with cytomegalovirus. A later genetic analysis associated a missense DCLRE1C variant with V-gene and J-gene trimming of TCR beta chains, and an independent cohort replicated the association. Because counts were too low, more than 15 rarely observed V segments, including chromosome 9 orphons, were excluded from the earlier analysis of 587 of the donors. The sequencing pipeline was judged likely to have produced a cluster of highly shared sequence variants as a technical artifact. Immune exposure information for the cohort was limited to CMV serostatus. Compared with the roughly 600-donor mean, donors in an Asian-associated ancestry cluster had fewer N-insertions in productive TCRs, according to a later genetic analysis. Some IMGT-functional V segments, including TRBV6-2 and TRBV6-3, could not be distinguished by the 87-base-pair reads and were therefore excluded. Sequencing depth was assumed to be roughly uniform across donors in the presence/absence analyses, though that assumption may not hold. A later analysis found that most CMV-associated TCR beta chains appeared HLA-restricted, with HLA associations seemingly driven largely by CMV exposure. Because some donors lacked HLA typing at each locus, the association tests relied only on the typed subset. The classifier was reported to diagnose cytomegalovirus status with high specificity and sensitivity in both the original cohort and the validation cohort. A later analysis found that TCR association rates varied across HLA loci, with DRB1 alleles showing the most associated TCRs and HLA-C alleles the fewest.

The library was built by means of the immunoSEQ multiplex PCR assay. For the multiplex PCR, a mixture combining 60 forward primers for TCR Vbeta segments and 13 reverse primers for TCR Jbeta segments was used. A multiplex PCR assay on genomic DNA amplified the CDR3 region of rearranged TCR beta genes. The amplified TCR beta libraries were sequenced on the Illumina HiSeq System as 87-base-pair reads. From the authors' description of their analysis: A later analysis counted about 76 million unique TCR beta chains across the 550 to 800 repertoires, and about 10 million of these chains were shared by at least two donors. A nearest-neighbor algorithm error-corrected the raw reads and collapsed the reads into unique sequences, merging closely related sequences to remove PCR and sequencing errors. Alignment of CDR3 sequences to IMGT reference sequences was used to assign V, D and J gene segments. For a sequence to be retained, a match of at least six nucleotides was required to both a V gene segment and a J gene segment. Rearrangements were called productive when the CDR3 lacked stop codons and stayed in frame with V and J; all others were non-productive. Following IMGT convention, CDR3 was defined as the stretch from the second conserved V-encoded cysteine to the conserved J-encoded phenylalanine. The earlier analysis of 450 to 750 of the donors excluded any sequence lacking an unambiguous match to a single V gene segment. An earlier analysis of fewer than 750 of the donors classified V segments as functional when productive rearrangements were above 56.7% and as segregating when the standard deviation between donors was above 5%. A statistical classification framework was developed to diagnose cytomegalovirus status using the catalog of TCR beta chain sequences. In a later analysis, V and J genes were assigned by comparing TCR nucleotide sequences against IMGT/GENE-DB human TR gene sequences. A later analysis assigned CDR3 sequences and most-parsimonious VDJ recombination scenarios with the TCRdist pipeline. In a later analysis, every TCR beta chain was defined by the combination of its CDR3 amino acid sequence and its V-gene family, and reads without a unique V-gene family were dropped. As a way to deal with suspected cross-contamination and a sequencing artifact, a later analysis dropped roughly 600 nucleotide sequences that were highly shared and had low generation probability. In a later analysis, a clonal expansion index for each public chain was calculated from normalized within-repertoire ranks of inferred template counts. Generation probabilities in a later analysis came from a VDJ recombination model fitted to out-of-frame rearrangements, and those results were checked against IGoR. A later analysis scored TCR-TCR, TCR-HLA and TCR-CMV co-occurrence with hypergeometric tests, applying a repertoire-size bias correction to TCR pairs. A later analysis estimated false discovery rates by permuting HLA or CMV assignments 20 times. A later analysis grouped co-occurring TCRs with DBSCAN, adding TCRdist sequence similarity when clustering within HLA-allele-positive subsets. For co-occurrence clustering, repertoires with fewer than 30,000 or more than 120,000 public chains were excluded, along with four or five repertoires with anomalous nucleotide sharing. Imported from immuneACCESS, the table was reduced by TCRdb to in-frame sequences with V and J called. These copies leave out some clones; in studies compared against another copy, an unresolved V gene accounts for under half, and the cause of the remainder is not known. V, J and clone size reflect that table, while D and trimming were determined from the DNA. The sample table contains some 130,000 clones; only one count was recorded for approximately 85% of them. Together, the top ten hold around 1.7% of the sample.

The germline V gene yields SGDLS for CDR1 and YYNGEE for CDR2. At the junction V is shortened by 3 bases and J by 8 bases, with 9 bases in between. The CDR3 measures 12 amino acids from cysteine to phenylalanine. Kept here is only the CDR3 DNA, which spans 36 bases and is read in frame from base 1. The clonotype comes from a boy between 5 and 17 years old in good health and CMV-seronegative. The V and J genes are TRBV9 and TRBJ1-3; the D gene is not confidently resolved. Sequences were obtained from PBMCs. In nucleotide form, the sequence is TGTGCCAGCAGCGCCTTCCGGGACACCATATATTTT. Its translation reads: CASSAFRDTIYF. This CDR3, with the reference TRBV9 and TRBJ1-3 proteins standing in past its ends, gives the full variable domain DSGVTQTPKHLITATGQRVTLRCSPRSGDLSVYWYQQSLDQGLQFLIQYYNGEERAKGNILERFSAQQFPDLHSELNLSSLELGDSALYFCASSAFRDTIYFGEGSWLTVV.